This T cell receptor (beta chain) originates from a study of CD8+ T cells in alopecia areata. Treatment given: oral pan-JAK inhibitor, 5-10 mg twice daily. The CDR3 has 15 residues. Germline V gives CDR1 SGHDT, CDR2 YYEEEE. V shed 3 bases, J shed 3 bases, and the junction held 8 bases outside the gene matches. In each case, RNA was isolated and then reverse transcribed into cDNA as the sequencing template. The method was immunoSEQ multiplex PCR; TCRdb's version includes in-frame clones alone and lacks a portion of them. Among about 190,000 clones listed, around three fifths were seen once. The table lists this clone with a few counts. Its matching antigen is unknown. Notes on the study in general: Scalp and blood samples kept many expanded lesional clones throughout tofacitinib. Scalp sequencing captures resident alphabeta T cells of normal skin too.

The TCR originated in a human donor with alopecia areata. This chain joins TRBV5-6 and TRBJ1-1; 7 positions agree with TRBD1. The sequences come from CD4+ T cells sorted from blood, collected at week 4, from a patient treated with tofacitinib. The CDR3 coding sequence is TGTGCCAGCAGCTCAACCGGGACAGTGCACACTGAAGCTTTCTTT. It specifies CASSSTGTVHTEAFF.